The sequence of this T cell receptor beta chain was determined in a study of graft-versus-host responses after intestinal transplantation. The study's findings and limits: GvH clones detected in recipient marrow included some appearing first in ileum or blood.

Both CD3+CD4+ and CD3+CD8+ responders that were proliferating and CFSE-low underwent sorting after the reaction. With 7 bases clipped from V and 8 bases from J, the junction kept 7 bases outside the gene matches. Germline CDR1 reads MNHEY; CDR2 reads SVGAGI. This CDR3 contains 12 residues. This clone counts as medium-sized. The repertoire was sequenced with immunoSEQ multiplex PCR; TCRdb's copy has only in-frame clones and lacks some. The sample carries approximately 19,000 clones, roughly 40% recorded once. The clonotype originates from a human patient who received an intestinal transplant. The genes are TRBV6-5 and TRBJ1-2, with TRBD1 identical over 7 bases. Here the sequenced sample was alloreactive CD4+ T cells from a mixed lymphocyte reaction culture, taken before intestinal transplant. Subset: CFSE-low proliferating T cells sorted from approximately six-day pre-transplant mixed lymphocyte reaction (GvH or HvG direction). The CDR3 loop reads CASTRQGVGYTF. The DNA of the CDR3 is TGTGCCAGCACTAGACAGGGTGTAGGCTACACCTTC.